One and the same sample provided the 26 T cell receptor beta chains below, sequenced in a study of Ad26.COV2.S vaccination and SARS-CoV-2 variants. Treatment meaning: approximately 18 received Ad26.COV2.S at low or high dose, single or two shots; roughly 5 received placebo; per-sample allocation not given. Sampling was performed 63 days after the first vaccine or placebo injection. TCRdb's table, derived via immunoSEQ multiplex PCR, lists solely in-frame clones and lacks some. In the table there are around 300,000 clones, less than 90% of which are singletons. Sample: peripheral blood, taken in a trial of Ad26.COV2.S vaccine versus placebo. These receptors were obtained from a person aged 18-60 years who received the Ad26.COV2.S COVID-19 vaccine or a placebo.

The V gene is TRBV4-1, the J gene TRBJ2-1, with 11 bases matching TRBD2. Germline V lookup: CDR1 MGHRA, CDR2 YSYEKL. Unmatched junction bases numbered 4, after V lost 4 bases and J lost 5 bases. CDR3 length: 15 residues. CDR3 sequence (DNA): TGCGCCAGCAGCCCCTCTAGCGGGGGGCACAATGAGCAGTTCTTC. As protein: CASSPSSGGHNEQFF.

The genes are TRBV12-3 or TRBV12-4 and TRBJ2-2, with D possibly being TRBD1 or TRBD2 (6 bases each). V lost 5 bases and J lost 8, with 12 bases in between. CDR3 length: 13 residues. The CDR3 region has the DNA TGTGCCAGCAGTAGGGGGGCCCGGGGGGAGCTGTTTTTT. This sequence encodes CASSRGARGELFF.

V and J are TRBV5-6 and TRBJ2-5; D remains ambiguous. V dropped 1 base and J dropped 2 bases, with 12 bases sitting between them. The CDR3 has 15 residues. CDR1 and CDR2 from the germline V gene are SGHDT and YYEEEE. DNA of the CDR3: TGTGCCAGCAGCTTGTTTATCTCCTGGCAAGAGACCCAGTACTTC. It codes for CASSLFISWQETQYF.

This chain joins TRBV7-9 and TRBJ1-4, with 7 nucleotides matching TRBD1. The V and J ends lost 3 bases and 0 bases, in that order; junction bases with no gene match: 13. CDR1 is SEHNR, CDR2 FQNEAQ, per germline (reference sequence). CDR3 length equals 19 residues. The CDR3 sequence: CASSFGWGTEGATNEKLFF. The CDR3 region has the DNA TGTGCCAGCAGCTTTGGTTGGGGGACAGAGGGGGCAACTAATGAAAAACTGTTTTTT.

V is TRBV7-9 and J is TRBJ2-1; weak D call: TRBD1 (6 bases). Germline-derived CDR1 and CDR2 are SEHNR and FQNEAQ (reference sequence). V was shortened by 6 bases and J by 10 bases, with 7 bases between the two germline ends. This CDR3 is 10 amino acids long. CDR3 sequence reads: CASRGQEQFF. CDR3 bases: TGTGCCAGCAGAGGACAGGAGCAGTTCTTC.

This clone was detected once. The rearrangement uses TRBV1 and TRBJ1-1. TRBV1 is a pseudogene. This CDR3 contains 18 residues. The CDR3 DNA sequence: TGCACCAGCAGCCAAATGTTGCCAGAACCTCTCGGAACACTGGGAGCTTTCTTT. The encoded protein is CTSSQMLPEPLGTLGAFF.

CDR3 residues: CASSPRDRLFPTYEQYF. The CDR3 DNA is TGTGCCAGCAGTCCTCGGGACAGGTTATTTCCCACCTACGAGCAGTACTTC. This chain connects TRBV28 to TRBJ2-7; 8 bases are shared with TRBD1. The CDR3 sequence is 17 residues long. V was clipped by 5 bases and J by 2 bases; unmatched bases: 14. Germline values: CDR1 MDHEN, CDR2 SYDVKM.

The rearrangement links TRBV2 to TRBJ1-1; D ambiguous. The CDR3 totals 17 residues. Germline V gives CDR1 SNHLY, CDR2 FYNNEI. Trimming stripped 6 bases from V and 0 bases from J, with 20 bases between. DNA of the CDR3: TGTGCCAGCAGGAACCAGGCCTTGCCACTATTGAACACTGAAGCTTTCTTT. Its protein is CASRNQALPLLNTEAFF.

V and J are TRBV4-2 and TRBJ2-1; 9 bases fit TRBD2. This CDR3 comprises 17 residues. The V gene end was trimmed by 0 bases and the J gene end by 7 bases; junction bases not matched to a gene: 10. CDR1 is LGHNA, CDR2 YNFKEQ, per germline. CDR3 coding DNA: TGTGCCAGCAGCCAAGAATGGTTAGCGGGAGCAGGTAATGAGCAGTTCTTC. Translation gives CASSQEWLAGAGNEQFF.

The DNA of the CDR3 is TGTGCCAGCAGCTTAAATTATCCCGGCGAGCAGTACTTC. Its protein product is CASSLNYPGEQYF. This chain links TRBV7-2 with TRBJ2-7; unclear D gene. CDR1 and CDR2 from the germline V gene are SGHTA and FQGNSA. The CDR3 consists of 13 residues. Trimming left V 2 bases short and J 6 bases short, with 11 bases between.

The chain combines TRBV7-2 with TRBJ1-5; weak D call: TRBD1 (5 bases). The V end lost 1 base, the J end lost 7 bases, and 11 bases lay between the germline ends. This CDR3 contains 14 residues. Germline V gene sequence: CDR1 SGHTA, CDR2 FQGNSA. CDR3 protein: CASSLGGGKQPQHF. DNA for the CDR3: TGTGCCAGCAGCTTAGGGGGGGGGAAACAGCCCCAGCATTTT. Combining the CDR3 with reference TRBV7-2 and TRBJ1-5 gives the whole variable domain GAGVSQSPSNKVTEKGKDVELRCDPISGHTALYWYRQSLGQGLEFLIYFQGNSAPDKSGLPSDRFSAERTGGSVSTLTIQRTQQEDSAVYLCASSLGGGKQPQHFGDGTRLSIL.

This chain joins TRBV6-4 and TRBJ2-5; D remains ambiguous. The V end was cut by 8 bases, the J end by 2 bases, with 9 bases between. The CDR3 totals 12 residues. Germline V gene data show CDR1 as MRHNA and CDR2 as SNTAGT. CDR3 sequence (DNA): TGTGCCAGCGAAAGGGTACAAGAGACCCAGTACTTC. This gives the protein CASERVQETQYF.

CDR3 coding DNA: TGTGCCAGCAGTGAAGAGGCAGGGTTCGAGATGAACACTGAAGCTTTCTTT. Amino acids: CASSEEAGFEMNTEAFF. The chain links TRBV2 to TRBJ1-1, with D perhaps matching TRBD1 (5 bases). Looked up from germline, CDR1 is SNHLY and CDR2 is FYNNEI. The CDR3 contains 17 residues. Trimming stripped 1 base from V and 0 bases from J, with 15 bases between. Variable domain in full (rest from reference TRBV2 and TRBJ1-1): EPEVTQTPSHQVTQMGQEVILRCVPISNHLYFYWYRQILGQKVEFLVSFYNNEISEKSEIFDDQFSVERPDGSNFTLKIRSTKLEDSAMYFCASSEEAGFEMNTEAFFGQGTRLTVV.

The V and J genes are TRBV9 and TRBJ1-2; 12 bases are shared with TRBD1. Germline-derived CDR1 and CDR2 are SGDLS and YYNGEE. This CDR3 is built from 15 residues. V was clipped by 0 bases and J by 4 bases; unmatched bases: 1. CDR3 bases: TGTGCCAGCAGCGTAGCGGGACAGGGGGCCTATGGCTACACCTTC. Amino acids: CASSVAGQGAYGYTF.

CDR3 in amino acids: CASSPTGKPNQPQHF. In DNA, the CDR3 is TGCGCCAGCAGCCCTACAGGGAAACCCAATCAGCCCCAGCATTTT. The chain employs TRBV5-1 and TRBJ1-5; weak D call: TRBD1 (6 bases). The V gene's germline CDR1 is SGHRS and CDR2 YFSETQ. V gave up 4 bases and J gave up 3 bases, with 14 bases separating them. The CDR3 has 15 residues.

V gene TRBV6-2 or TRBV6-3 combines with J gene TRBJ1-1; D is unclear. Germline V gene lookup returns CDR1 MNHEY and CDR2 SVGEGT. The CDR3 covers 13 residues. Between the trimmed V and J ends, which lost 6 bases and 0 bases, there was a span of 8 bases. The CDR3 loop is CASSPQMNTEAFF. CDR3 bases: TGTGCCAGCAGCCCCCAGATGAACACTGAAGCTTTCTTT.

The V gene is TRBV2, the J gene TRBJ1-5; D is possibly TRBD1 (6 bases). Trimming removed 6 bases at V and 0 bases at J, with 12 bases between. The CDR3 totals 15 residues. Germline CDR1 SNHLY, CDR2 FYNNEI. CDR3 bases: TGTGCCAGCAGAGGGACAATCATTAGCAATCAGCCCCAGCATTTT. Amino acid sequence: CASRGTIISNQPQHF.

The chain uses TRBV7-9 and TRBJ2-5; D tentatively fits TRBD1 or TRBD2 (7 bases each). There are 15 residues in the CDR3. Germline V gives CDR1 SEHNR, CDR2 FQNEAQ (reference sequence). V lost 4 bases to trimming and J lost 4 bases, with 16 bases between them. The CDR3 loop reads CASSSRGGAGETQYF. CDR3 DNA: TGTGCCAGCAGCTCCAGGGGGGGCGCGGGAGAGACCCAGTACTTC.

This chain uses TRBV18 with TRBJ1-4; TRBD1 matches at 11 bases. This CDR3 spans 13 amino acids. Trimming took 5 bases from V and 11 from J; bases not matched to a gene: 4. Germline V lookup: CDR1 KGHSH, CDR2 LQKENI. CDR3 nucleotides: TGTGCCAGCTCATCGGGACAGGGGGACAAACTGTTTTTT. It yields the protein CASSSGQGDKLFF.

This clone occurred once. The chain has TRBV5-1 and TRBJ2-3, with a possible D match to TRBD2 (6 bases). CDR1 is SGHRS, CDR2 YFSETQ, per germline. The V and J ends lost 0 bases and 1 base respectively, with 9 bases between them. The CDR3 contains 15 residues. The CDR3 sequence is CASSLEGLGTDTQYF. The CDR3 region has the DNA TGCGCCAGCAGCTTGGAGGGACTGGGCACAGATACGCAGTATTTT.

For the CDR3, the DNA is TGTGCCAGCAGTTTGGGGAGGGACGCATATAATTCACCCCTCCACTTT. This sequence encodes CASSLGRDAYNSPLHF. The V gene is TRBV6-2 or TRBV6-3, the J gene TRBJ1-6; TRBD1 might be the D (5 bases). CDR3 length: 16 residues. In germline, CDR1 is MNHEY, CDR2 SVGEGT. Trimming removed 4 bases at V and 4 bases at J, with 14 bases between.

The V and J genes are TRBV19 and TRBJ1-2; tentatively, D is TRBD1 (6 bases). This CDR3 is built from 15 residues. Germline loops: CDR1 LNHDA, CDR2 SQIVND (reference sequence). Trimming pared 2 bases from V and 4 bases from J, leaving 14 bases between. The CDR3 DNA reads as TGTGCCAGTAGTATAAACTCAGGGGTATCCTATGGCTACACCTTC. This translates into CASSINSGVSYGYTF. The whole variable domain, remainder taken from reference TRBV19 and TRBJ1-2, is DGGITQSPKYLFRKEGQNVTLSCEQNLNHDAMYWYRQDPGQGLRLIYYSQIVNDFQKGDIAEGYSVSREKKESFPLTVTSAQKNPTAFYLCASSINSGVSYGYTFGSGTRLTVV.

The J gene is TRBJ2-4, the V gene TRBV18; D is possibly TRBD1 or TRBD2 (5 bases each). The length of the CDR3 is 16 residues. Germline V gives CDR1 KGHSH, CDR2 LQKENI. V lost 0 bases and J 1 base, leaving 10 bases between the germline ends. This CDR3 reads CASSPPGKGAKNIQYF. The CDR3 bases are TGTGCCAGCTCACCACCCGGGAAGGGGGCCAAAAACATTCAGTACTTC.

This clone has more than one count but fewer than ten. The chain recombines TRBV29-1 with TRBJ1-2; D might be TRBD1 (6 bases). The CDR3 covers 13 residues. The ends were cut back, 0 bases at V and 4 bases at J, with 9 bases in the middle. Germline V lookup: CDR1 SQVTM, CDR2 ANQGSEA. CDR3 loop: CSVEETGIYGYTF. The DNA for the CDR3 is TGCAGCGTTGAAGAAACAGGGATCTATGGCTACACCTTC.

The CDR3 nucleotides are TGTGCCAGCAGCCCTCGGGACTTCTCCTACGAGCAGTACTTC. This encodes CASSPRDFSYEQYF. This chain connects TRBV7-2 to TRBJ2-7, with a tentative D call TRBD2 (6 bases). V lost 5 bases to trimming and J lost 0 bases, with 11 bases between them. Germline-derived CDR1 and CDR2 are SGHTA and FQGNSA. CDR3 length: 14 amino acids.

This chain links TRBV6-5 with TRBJ2-5; TRBD1 agrees at 8 bases. Per germline, CDR1 MNHEY and CDR2 SVGAGI. V lost 5 bases, J lost 5 bases, and 4 bases stayed unmatched. The CDR3 contains 13 residues. The CDR3 region is CASSPTGVETQYF. CDR3 in DNA: TGTGCCAGCAGTCCGACAGGGGTCGAGACCCAGTACTTC.